This TCR beta chain was captured by sequencing in a study of blood T cell repertoires in COVID-19. Turning to the study itself: The United States, Italy and Spain supplied acute and convalescent COVID-19 samples.

Authors' processing steps: Nucleated cell number was recorded as an estimate derived from reference gene primer amplification. Sequencing used immunoSEQ multiplex PCR; TCRdb keeps in-frame clones, though not all of them. V, J and clone size derive from that table, while D and trimming were established from the DNA sequence. The table includes about 97,000 clones, approximately 89% detected once. CDR3 length equals 14 residues. The germline V gene has CDR1 SNHLY and CDR2 FYNNEI. V lost 5 bases and J lost 3; bases outside the gene matches: 3. The rearrangement joins TRBV2 to TRBJ2-2; 7 bases map to TRBD1. The receptor comes from a human donor in a cohort sampled during active COVID-19. The sequencing sample was made of peripheral blood. CDR3 sequence: CASSWDSYTGELFF. DNA of the CDR3: TGTGCCAGCAGTTGGGACAGCTACACCGGGGAGCTGTTTTTT.